The next 24 T cell receptor beta chains were all read from a single sample in a study of glioma-infiltrating T cells after dendritic cell vaccination. Sequencing was performed with immunoSEQ multiplex PCR; in TCRdb, only in-frame clones are kept and a portion is missing. The table records about 87,000 clones, over 80% of them present only once. Time point denoted: after dendritic cell vaccination, including at tumor progression/relapse. Here the sequenced sample was blood, taken after dendritic cell vaccination. Receptor source: a human donor with glioblastoma.

The chain carries TRBV6-4 and TRBJ1-2; D perhaps matches TRBD1 (6 bases). The CDR3 is 15 amino acids. Germline CDR1 MRHNA, CDR2 SNTAGT. Trimming left V 0 bases short and J 2 bases short, with 10 bases between. CDR3 region: CASSDSGQRNYGYTF. CDR3 coding DNA: TGTGCCAGCAGTGACTCTGGACAGAGGAACTATGGCTACACCTTC.

This chain uses TRBV28 with TRBJ1-1; 7 positions agree with TRBD1. The CDR3 has 14 residues. V lost 4 bases to trimming and J lost 6 bases; unmatched junction nucleotides: 8. Germline V gene data show CDR1 as MDHEN and CDR2 as SYDVKM. CDR3 amino acids: CASSSPTGVSEAFF. In DNA form, the CDR3 reads TGTGCCAGCAGTTCCCCTACAGGGGTGTCTGAAGCTTTCTTT.

The rearrangement joins TRBV15 to TRBJ2-2; D gene unclear. Per the germline V gene, CDR1 is LNHNV and CDR2 is YYDKDF (reference sequence). V was trimmed by 0 bases and J by 2 bases, leaving 4 bases between them. The CDR3 has 14 amino acids. The CDR3 region is CATSRDLNTGELFF. The CDR3 nucleotides are TGTGCCACCAGCAGAGATCTCAACACCGGGGAGCTGTTTTTT.

On this clone itself: The sample has other DNA sequences that encode this CDR3 too. The chain uses TRBV12-5 and TRBJ1-3, with TRBD1 as a possible D gene (5 bases). The ends were cut back, 0 bases at V and 2 bases at J, with 8 bases in the middle. This CDR3 contains 15 residues. In germline, CDR1 is LGHNT, CDR2 FRNRAP. CDR3 protein: CASGLVLTAGNTIYF. The CDR3 coding sequence is TGTGCTAGTGGTTTGGTACTGACAGCTGGAAACACCATATATTTT.

The chain has TRBV13 and TRBJ1-3, with unresolved D. Germline assignment: CDR1 PRHDT and CDR2 FYEKMQ (reference sequence). The CDR3 consists of 15 residues. V gave up 2 bases and J gave up 1 base, with 9 bases separating them. CDR3 region: CASSLRPGSGNTIYF. CDR3 sequence (DNA): TGTGCCAGCAGCTTACGGCCCGGGTCTGGAAACACCATATATTTT.

This clone was seen more than once but under ten times. The CDR3 DNA is TGTGCCAGCACATACCGAGCAGGGGGTTTTGGCTACACCTTC. Translating gives CASTYRAGGFGYTF. The chain recombines TRBV2 with TRBJ1-2, with 7 bases matching TRBD1. Trimming took 7 bases from V and 7 from J; bases not matched to a gene: 12. The CDR3 spans 14 residues. Per the germline V gene, CDR1 is SNHLY and CDR2 is FYNNEI.

The J gene is TRBJ2-7, the V gene TRBV6-5; TRBD1 might be the D (5 bases). Germline V gene sequence: CDR1 MNHEY, CDR2 SVGAGI. This CDR3 is built from 13 residues. Deletions cut 2 bases from V and 1 base from J, with 6 bases between. The CDR3 reads CASSYQGSYEQYF. The CDR3 region has the DNA TGTGCCAGCAGTTACCAGGGATCCTACGAGCAGTACTTC.

The chain links TRBV7-2 to TRBJ2-6; 9 bases line up with TRBD1. Germline loops: CDR1 SGHTA, CDR2 FQGNSA. V was clipped by 6 bases and J by 6 bases; unmatched bases: 6. The length of the CDR3 is 15 residues. The chain's CDR3 is CASSADRGVANVLTF. As DNA, the CDR3 is TGTGCCAGCAGTGCTGACAGGGGGGTGGCCAACGTCCTGACTTTC.

As regards this clone: The conserved phenylalanine or tryptophan is not found at the CDR3 terminus, so this likely reflects a read error. CDR3 in amino acids: CASSVGTGNYEQYL. The CDR3 DNA follows: TGTGCCAGCAGCGTAGGGACAGGTAACTACGAGCAGTACCTC. The chain is built from TRBV7-2 and TRBJ2-7, with 8 bases matching TRBD1. This CDR3 spans 14 amino acids. V lost 5 bases, J lost 3 bases, and 6 bases stayed unmatched. CDR1 is SGHTA, CDR2 FQGNSA, per germline.

V usage is TRBV18 and J usage is TRBJ1-2; D is perhaps TRBD1 (6 bases). CDR3 size: 18 residues. CDR1 and CDR2 from the germline V gene are KGHSH and LQKENI. The V end was cut by 0 bases, the J end by 0 bases, with 17 bases between. The CDR3 here is CASSPPDRMIYTNYGYTF. Here the CDR3 DNA reads TGTGCCAGCTCACCACCTGACAGGATGATATATACTAACTATGGCTACACCTTC.

The chain has TRBV5-1 and TRBJ2-3; a possible D gene is TRBD2 (6 bases). Germline V gene lookup returns CDR1 SGHRS and CDR2 YFSETQ. Trimming stripped 4 bases from V and 0 bases from J, with 15 bases between. The CDR3 totals 16 residues. The chain's CDR3 is CASSPGVAVSTDTQYF. For the CDR3, the DNA is TGCGCCAGCAGCCCCGGGGTAGCGGTGAGCACAGATACGCAGTATTTT. The complete variable domain, with remaining parts taken from reference TRBV5-1 and TRBJ2-3, reads KAGVTQTPRYLIKTRGQQVTLSCSPISGHRSVSWYQQTPGQGLQFLFEYFSETQRNKGNFPGRFSGRQFSNSRSEMNVSTLELGDSALYLCASSPGVAVSTDTQYFGPGTRLTVL.

CDR3 DNA: TGTGCCAGCAGCGTAGCTAGCGGGGAGGGTGAGAACGAGCAGTACTTC. This translates into CASSVASGEGENEQYF. The V and J genes are TRBV9 and TRBJ2-7, with TRBD2 matching 9 bases. CDR3 length: 16 residues. Per germline, CDR1 SGDLS and CDR2 YYNGEE. With 0 bases clipped from V and 5 bases from J, the junction kept 9 bases outside the gene matches. Using reference TRBV9 and TRBJ2-7 for the parts outside the CDR3, the full variable domain is DSGVTQTPKHLITATGQRVTLRCSPRSGDLSVYWYQQSLDQGLQFLIQYYNGEERAKGNILERFSAQQFPDLHSELNLSSLELGDSALYFCASSVASGEGENEQYFGPGTRLTVT.

The chain joins TRBV4-2 to TRBJ2-1; 12 positions agree with TRBD2. V dropped 7 bases and J dropped 5; count of bases not matched to a gene: 6. This CDR3 is built from 15 residues. Germline loops: CDR1 LGHNA, CDR2 YNFKEQ. The DNA of the CDR3 is TGTGCCAGCAACCGGGCTAGCGGGGGGGACAATGAGCAGTTCTTC. Translating it yields CASNRASGGDNEQFF.

The V call is TRBV6-1, the J call TRBJ2-3; tentatively, D is TRBD1 (6 bases). CDR1 MNHNS and CDR2 SASEGT come from the germline V gene. Trimming removed 2 bases at V and 3 bases at J, with 12 bases between. The CDR3 length is 15 residues. The CDR3 reads CASSELNRETDTQYF. In DNA, the CDR3 is TGTGCCAGCAGTGAATTAAACAGGGAGACAGATACGCAGTATTTT.

This chain connects TRBV29-1 to TRBJ2-1; D might be TRBD2 (5 bases). V was shortened by 4 bases and J by 4 bases, with 8 bases between the two germline ends. This CDR3 is built from 12 residues. Germline V CDR1 and CDR2: SQVTM, ANQGSEA. CDR3 coding DNA: TGCAGCGTTGGAGGGCGGTACAATGAGCAGTTCTTC. This encodes CSVGGRYNEQFF.

The V gene is TRBV4-3, the J gene TRBJ2-1; 8 nucleotides agree with TRBD2. The ends lost 4 bases at V and 6 bases at J; junction bases unmatched: 14. Looked up from germline, CDR1 is LGHNA and CDR2 is YSLEER. The CDR3 length is 17 residues. The CDR3 bases are TGCGCCAGCAGCCGCGCCTCCGTGCCGGGGGGGGGCAATGAGCAGTTCTTC. It is translated as CASSRASVPGGGNEQFF.

V and J are TRBV11-2 and TRBJ1-4; D gene ambiguous. V was pared by 3 bases and J by 7 bases, with 18 bases between. The germline gives CDR1 SGHAT, CDR2 FQNNGV. The CDR3 has 16 residues. Here the CDR3 DNA reads TGTGCCAGCAGCTTGGGAGTGGCGGGAGGAGGTGAAAAACTGTTTTTT. This translates into CASSLGVAGGGEKLFF.

This clone was seen more than once but under ten times. V gene TRBV13 combines with J gene TRBJ1-2; D is unclear. V was shortened by 5 bases and J by 5 bases, with 27 bases between the two germline ends. Germline lookup yields CDR1 PRHDT and CDR2 FYEKMQ (reference sequence). The CDR3 sequence is 18 residues long. CDR3 residues: CASSAQTRDLVAGYGYTF. The CDR3, as DNA: TGTGCCAGCAGCGCGCAGACGAGGGATTTAGTTGCTGGGTATGGCTACACCTTC.

CDR3 DNA: TGCGCCAGCTCCCCCGCTCAGGGGATGAGTGAAAAACTGTTTTTT. Translating gives CASSPAQGMSEKLFF. The chain recombines TRBV5-1 with TRBJ1-4; TRBD1 might be the D (6 bases). V was shortened by 7 bases and J by 7 bases, with 20 bases between the two germline ends. Germline V gives CDR1 SGHRS, CDR2 YFSETQ. This CDR3 comprises 15 residues.

The V and J genes are TRBV6-4 and TRBJ2-2, with no clear D. CDR1 and CDR2 (germline): MRHNA, SNTAGT. CDR3 size: 14 residues. The V gene lost 2 bases and the J gene lost 0 bases, with 4 bases spanning the gap. In nucleotides, the CDR3 is TGTGCCAGCAGTGACAGCGCGAACACCGGGGAGCTGTTTTTT. Its translation: CASSDSANTGELFF.

This chain joins TRBV19 and TRBJ2-1, with 11 bases aligning to TRBD1. The CDR3 contains 15 residues. Germline trimming cut 4 bases from V and 4 bases from J; bases unmatched to any gene: 3. Germline-derived CDR1 and CDR2 are LNHDA and SQIVND (reference sequence). The CDR3 reads CASSTGQGGYNEQFF. CDR3 DNA: TGTGCCAGTAGTACGGGACAGGGGGGATACAATGAGCAGTTCTTC. Complete variable domain (other parts from reference TRBV19 and TRBJ2-1): DGGITQSPKYLFRKEGQNVTLSCEQNLNHDAMYWYRQDPGQGLRLIYYSQIVNDFQKGDIAEGYSVSREKKESFPLTVTSAQKNPTAFYLCASSTGQGGYNEQFFGPGTRLTVL.

This clone was detected only a few times. This chain links TRBV4-1 with TRBJ2-1; perhaps TRBD2 as D (7 bases). The CDR3 has 18 residues. V lost 0 bases to trimming and J lost 10 bases, with 25 bases between them. Germline CDR1 is MGHRA and CDR2 is YSYEKL. The CDR3, as DNA: TGCGCCAGCAGCCAAGATAATAGGGGAGGGGGACACAATGACGAGCAGTTCTTC. This gives the protein CASSQDNRGGGHNDEQFF.

V and J are TRBV25-1 and TRBJ2-5; D might be TRBD2 (6 bases). This CDR3 contains 15 residues. Trimming removed 6 bases from V and 1 base from J, with 15 bases in between. CDR1 MGHDK and CDR2 SYGVNS come from the germline V gene. The CDR3 sequence is CASSPGRGSQETQYF. The CDR3, as DNA: TGTGCCAGCAGCCCCGGGCGGGGCTCCCAAGAGACCCAGTACTTC.

This clone was counted between two and nine times. CDR3 protein: CATSRGLAGGETQYF. As DNA, the CDR3 is TGTGCCACCAGCAGGGGACTAGCGGGCGGAGAGACCCAGTACTTC. The gene calls are TRBV15 and TRBJ2-5; 12 positions agree with TRBD2. The CDR3 is 15 residues long. Per germline, CDR1 LNHNV and CDR2 YYDKDF (reference sequence). With V trimmed by 3 bases and J by 4 bases, 3 bases remained unmatched.